The source of this T cell receptor beta chain is a study of early T cells in non-severe SARS-CoV-2 infection (dated by TCRdb to the early 2020s). Study-wide context: Because TCR sequencing relied on bulk RNA taken from unsorted whole blood, pairing of alpha and beta chains was not possible. Overall study results and their limits: VDJdb matching was skewed toward anti-spike CD8 responses and likely underestimated virus-specific expansions by missing private and CD4 specificities.

Set within a cohort of healthcare workers in London, UK, this nested case-control study involved weekly PCR testing of nasopharyngeal swabs along with blood sampling. Healthcare workers were recruited between 23 and 31 March 2020, during the week of the UK lockdown, and were followed weekly for up to about 15 weeks. This clonotype was detected ten times or more. Its antigen is still unknown. Per-base quality was not reported, and no clone a single base away is much larger than it. The CDR3, cysteine through phenylalanine, is 15 amino acids long. Only CDR3 DNA remains: 45 bases, in frame from the first base. The germline V gene (reference sequence) provides CDR1 SEHNR and CDR2 FQNEAQ. Trimming at the junction amounts to 1 base on V and 6 bases on J, and the germline ends lie 12 bases apart. Libraries came from 5' RACE. This sample was sequenced with a NextSeq 500. Unique molecular identifiers were attached to individual cDNA molecules in the TCR library protocol so that sequencing error and PCR bias could be corrected. Both TCR alpha and beta chains were sequenced, and tight co-correlation was observed between alpha and beta sequence abundances in each sample. The source study handled its data this way. Decombinator V4 was used to perform V gene, J gene and CDR3 annotation of TCR sequences. TCRs were defined as expanded if a significant change between any two time points was detected under a Poisson model with p below 0.0001. TCR abundances were normalised to the total number of TCRs sequenced per sample and expressed as counts per million. TRAV1-2 paired with TRAJ12, TRAJ20 or TRAJ33 defined MAIT TCRs, while TRAV10 paired with TRAJ18 defined iNKT TCRs. VDJdb, accessed 1 November 2021, was searched for CMV, EBV and SARS-CoV-2 annotated TCRs, excluding TCRs annotated for multiple antigens. The public reads were reanalyzed by TCRdb: fastp trimming at Q25, MiXCR alignment, in-frame beta chains only. Identical CDR3 protein sequences are pooled into one entry, listed with their most common genes and DNA. The V and J calls come from TCRdb's annotation, not from the publication. The sample table shows tens of thousands of distinct CDR3 sequences, and about an eighth are seen once. Together, the top ten hold 5.5% to 6% of the sample.

This TCR was sampled from an adult who was a healthcare worker with PCR-confirmed SARS-CoV-2 infection or an uninfected control (not recorded which). This specimen was whole blood, taken at baseline. Recombination linked TRBV7-9 to TRBJ2-2; no D gene call is confident. CDR3 reads: CASSLELAIAGELFF. The DNA sequence is as follows: TGTGCCAGCAGCTTAGAGCTGGCTATCGCCGGGGAGCTGTTTTTT.